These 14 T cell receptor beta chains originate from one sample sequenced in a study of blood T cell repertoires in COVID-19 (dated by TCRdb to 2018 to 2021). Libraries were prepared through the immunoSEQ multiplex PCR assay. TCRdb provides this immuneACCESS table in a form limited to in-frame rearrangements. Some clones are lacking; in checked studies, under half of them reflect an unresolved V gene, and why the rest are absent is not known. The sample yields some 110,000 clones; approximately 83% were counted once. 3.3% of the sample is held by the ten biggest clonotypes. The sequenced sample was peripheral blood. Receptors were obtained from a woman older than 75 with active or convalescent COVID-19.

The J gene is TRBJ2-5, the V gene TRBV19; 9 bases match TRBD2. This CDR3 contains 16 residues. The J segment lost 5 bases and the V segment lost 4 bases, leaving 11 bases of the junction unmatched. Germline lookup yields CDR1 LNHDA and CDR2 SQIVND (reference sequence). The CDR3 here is CASSRNIAGVRETQYF. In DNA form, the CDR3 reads TGTGCCAGTAGTAGGAATATAGCGGGAGTAAGGGAGACCCAGTACTTC.

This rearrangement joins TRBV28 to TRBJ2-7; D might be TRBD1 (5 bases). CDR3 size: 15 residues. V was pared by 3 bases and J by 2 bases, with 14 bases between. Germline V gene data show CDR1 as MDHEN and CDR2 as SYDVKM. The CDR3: CASSFRQGVPYEQYF. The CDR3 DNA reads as TGTGCCAGCAGTTTTCGTCAGGGTGTCCCCTACGAGCAGTACTTC.

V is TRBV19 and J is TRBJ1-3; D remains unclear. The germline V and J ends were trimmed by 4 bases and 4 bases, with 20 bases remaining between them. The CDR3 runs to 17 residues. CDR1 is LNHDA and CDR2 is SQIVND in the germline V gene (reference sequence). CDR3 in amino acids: CASSTSTGGSFGNTIYF. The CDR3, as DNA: TGTGCCAGTAGTACCTCTACTGGTGGGAGTTTCGGAAACACCATATATTTT.

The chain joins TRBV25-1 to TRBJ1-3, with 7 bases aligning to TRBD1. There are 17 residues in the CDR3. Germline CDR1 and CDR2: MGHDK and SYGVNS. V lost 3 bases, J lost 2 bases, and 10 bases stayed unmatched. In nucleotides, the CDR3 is TGTGCCAGCAGTGACCCCTACGACAGGGACGCTGGAAACACCATATATTTT. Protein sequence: CASSDPYDRDAGNTIYF.

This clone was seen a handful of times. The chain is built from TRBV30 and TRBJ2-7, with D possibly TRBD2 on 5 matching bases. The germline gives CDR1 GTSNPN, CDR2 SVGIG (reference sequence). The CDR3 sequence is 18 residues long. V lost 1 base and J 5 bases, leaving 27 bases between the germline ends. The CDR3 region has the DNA TGTGCCTGGAGTGCCTATATATTCCTCGGGAACCGAGTTGACGAGCAGTACTTC. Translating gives CAWSAYIFLGNRVDEQYF.

CDR3 nucleotides: TGTGCCAGCAGCTTGTCACTAGCGCCTAGCACAGATACGCAGTATTTT. Its translation: CASSLSLAPSTDTQYF. The rearrangement links TRBV5-4 to TRBJ2-3; TRBD2 matches 7 bases. V lost 1 base, J lost 0 bases, and 5 bases stayed unmatched. Germline V gene sequence: CDR1 SGHNT, CDR2 YYREEE (reference sequence). This CDR3 spans 16 amino acids.

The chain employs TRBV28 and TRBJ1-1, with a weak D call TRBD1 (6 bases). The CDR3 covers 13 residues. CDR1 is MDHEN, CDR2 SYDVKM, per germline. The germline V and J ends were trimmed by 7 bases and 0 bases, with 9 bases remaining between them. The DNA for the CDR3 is TGTGCCAGCAACTCAGGGGTGAACACTGAAGCTTTCTTT. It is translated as CASNSGVNTEAFF. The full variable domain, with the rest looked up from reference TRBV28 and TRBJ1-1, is DVKVTQSSRYLVKRTGEKVFLECVQDMDHENMFWYRQDPGLGLRLIYFSYDVKMKEKGDIPEGYSVSREKKERFSLILESASTNQTSMYLCASNSGVNTEAFFGQGTRLTVV.

This chain's CDR3 is CASSRWTGENQPQHF. The CDR3 DNA sequence: TGTGCCAGCAGTCGATGGACAGGGGAGAATCAGCCCCAGCATTTT. This chain joins TRBV27 and TRBJ1-5; 9 bases match TRBD1. The V gene's germline CDR1 is MNHEY and CDR2 SMNVEV (reference sequence). V lost 5 bases, J lost 4 bases, and 6 bases stayed unmatched. This CDR3 has 15 amino acids.

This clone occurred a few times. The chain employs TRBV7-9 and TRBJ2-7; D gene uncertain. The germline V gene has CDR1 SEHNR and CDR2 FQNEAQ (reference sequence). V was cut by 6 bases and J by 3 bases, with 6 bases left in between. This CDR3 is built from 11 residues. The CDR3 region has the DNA TGTGCCAGCAGAAGCTACTACGAGCAGTACTTC. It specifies CASRSYYEQYF.

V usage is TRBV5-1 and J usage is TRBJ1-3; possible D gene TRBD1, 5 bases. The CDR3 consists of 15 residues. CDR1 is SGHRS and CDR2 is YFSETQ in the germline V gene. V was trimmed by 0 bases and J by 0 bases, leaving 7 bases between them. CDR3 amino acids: CASSLDRSSGNTIYF. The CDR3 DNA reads TGCGCCAGCAGCTTGGACAGGAGCTCTGGAAACACCATATATTTT.

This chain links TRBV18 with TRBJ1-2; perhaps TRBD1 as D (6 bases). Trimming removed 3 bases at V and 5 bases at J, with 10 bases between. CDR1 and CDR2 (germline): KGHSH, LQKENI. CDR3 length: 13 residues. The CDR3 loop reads CASSPETGYGYTF. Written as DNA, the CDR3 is TGTGCCAGCTCACCGGAGACAGGTTATGGCTACACCTTC.

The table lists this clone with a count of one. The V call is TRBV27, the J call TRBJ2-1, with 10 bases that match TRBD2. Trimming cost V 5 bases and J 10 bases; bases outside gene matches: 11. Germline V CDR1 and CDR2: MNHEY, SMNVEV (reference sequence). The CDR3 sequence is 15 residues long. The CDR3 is CASSQRTSGRGEQFF. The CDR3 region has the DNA TGTGCCAGCAGTCAAAGGACTAGCGGCCGCGGGGAGCAGTTCTTC.

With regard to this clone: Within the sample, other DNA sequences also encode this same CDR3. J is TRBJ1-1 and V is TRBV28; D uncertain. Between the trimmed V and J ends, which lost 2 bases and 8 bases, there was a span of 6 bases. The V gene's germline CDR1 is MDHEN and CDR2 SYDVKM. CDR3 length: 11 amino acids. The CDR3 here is CASSLEREAFF. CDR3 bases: TGTGCCAGCAGTTTAGAACGGGAAGCTTTCTTT. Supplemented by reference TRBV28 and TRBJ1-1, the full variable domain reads DVKVTQSSRYLVKRTGEKVFLECVQDMDHENMFWYRQDPGLGLRLIYFSYDVKMKEKGDIPEGYSVSREKKERFSLILESASTNQTSMYLCASSLEREAFFGQGTRLTVV.

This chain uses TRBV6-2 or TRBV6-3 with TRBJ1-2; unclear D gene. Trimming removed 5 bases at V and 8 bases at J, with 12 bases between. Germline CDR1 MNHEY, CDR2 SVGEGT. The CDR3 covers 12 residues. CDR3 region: CASSRLSEGYTF. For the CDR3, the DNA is TGTGCCAGCAGTCGCTTAAGCGAGGGCTACACCTTC.